The entry that follows covers one TCR beta chain sequence. The antigen this receptor binds is unknown. Within one base of it there is no much larger clone, and no base qualities were kept. The data belong to a study of Ad26.COV2.S vaccination and SARS-CoV-2 variants (TCRdb year 2021). The study in broad terms: Donors in the vaccine arm were drawn from COV1001, a phase I-IIa trial of Ad26.COV2.S in healthy adults that was multicentre, randomized, double-blind and placebo-controlled. Dosing of Ad26.COV2.S was intramuscular, at either 5x10^10 or 1x10^11 viral particles, delivered as one shot or as two shots spaced 56 days apart. Sequencing of the TCRbeta repertoire served to evaluate the specificity and breadth of SARS-CoV-2-reactive T cell receptors following Ad26.COV2.S vaccination. A total of 32 samples were included in the TCR-sequenced set, comprising roughly 19 Ad26.COV2.S vaccine recipients, 5 placebo recipients and 8 SARS-CoV-2 convalescent individuals. Participants in the trial were split at random into five groups of five each, receiving low-dose or high-dose Ad26.COV2.S once or twice, or else placebo on both occasions. Investigators did not know the trial group allocation while performing experiments and assessing outcomes. The investigation overall reported the following: The study lacked the statistical power to compare responses across vaccine doses or regimens. It was noted by the authors that total T cell responses may have been underestimated by the TCR breadth and depth analyses. Comparable non-spike TCR breadth was observed between vaccine and placebo recipients, consistent with only spike being contained in the vaccine. Ad26.COV2.S recipients had higher spike-specific TCR breadth than placebo recipients (P = 0.0014). Substantial breadth of spike-specific CD8+ and CD4+ T cell responses was reported after vaccination.

This specimen's treatment or condition label, per the study, means: around 19 received Ad26.COV2.S at low or high dose, single or two shots; roughly 5 received placebo; per-sample allocation not given. For vaccine and placebo recipients, the sequenced repertoires came from samples collected on day 63 after the first injection. In Cohort 1b, 25 to 30 adults aged 18-55 years were enrolled at a single site in Boston, USA, between 29 July and 7 August 2020. As a vaccine, Ad26.COV2.S was a replication-incompetent adenovirus type 26 vector that expressed a prefusion-stabilized SARS-CoV-2 spike protein derived from the original Wuhan strain. TCRbeta CDR3 regions were sequenced with the immunoSEQ Assay. After extraction, genomic DNA underwent amplification by bias-controlled multiplex PCR, followed by high-throughput sequencing. Per the source publication's procedure: Collapsing and filtering of sequences were performed to quantify the absolute abundance of each unique TCRbeta CDR3 region. T cell fraction was estimated by normalizing TCRbeta template counts to usable DNA, with usable DNA measured through amplification of reference genes found in all nucleated cells. Repertoire TCRs were annotated as SARS-CoV-2-specific by exact matching of V gene, CDR3 amino acid sequence and J gene to a known reactive TCR set. The reference SARS-CoV-2 TCR set came from MIRA and was filtered for enrichment in COVID-19-positive ImmuneCODE repertoires, removing public or cross-reactive TCRs. Based on the MIRA antigens, annotated TCRs were further analysed at the level of specific ORF or position within ORF. Depth was the summed frequency of annotated unique rearrangements, while breadth was defined as annotated unique rearrangements over total unique productive rearrangements. Two-sided Wilcoxon rank-sum tests were applied when comparing TCR breadth between groups. TCRdb stores this immuneACCESS table with in-frame sequences only. Part of the clones is absent; in the studies checked, under half of the shortfall reflects unresolved V genes, and no reason is known for the rest. For V, J and clone size, that table is used; D and trimming come from the DNA. The sample table lists approximately 420,000 clones, roughly 88% of them with a count of one. The ten largest make up about 4% of the sample.

The CDR3 covers 14 residues, taking in both the cysteine and the phenylalanine. Of all the DNA, just the CDR3 is kept, 42 bases in frame from base 1. V gives up 6 bases and J gives up 1 base, and the segment between their germline ends measures 9 bases. CDR1 and CDR2, looked up from the germline V gene (reference sequence), are MNHNY and SVGAGI. This clonotype was obtained from a person aged 18-65 years who received the Ad26.COV2.S COVID-19 vaccine or a placebo. The chain employs TRBV6-6 and TRBJ2-2, and TRBD1 may be the D gene, going by 6 matching bases. Material: peripheral blood, obtained in a trial of Ad26.COV2.S vaccine versus placebo. CDR3 reads: CASSPDRNTGELFF. The sequence in DNA is TGTGCCAGCAGCCCGGACAGGAACACCGGGGAGCTGTTTTTT.